This T cell receptor (beta chain) is from a study of cytomegalovirus exposure and HLA in healthy donors. The wider study: Among 150 million to 200 million T cells, an earlier analysis found 117 million unique TCR beta sequences.

This CDR3 has 14 amino acids. V was pared by 4 bases and J by 1 base, with 4 bases of the junction left unmatched. The germline V gene encodes CDR1 SGHDT and CDR2 YYEEEE. In regard to this clone: Antigen specificity is unknown. The same CDR3 is also encoded by other DNA sequences in this sample.

Findings and limits, study-wide: Researchers reportedly found TCR beta sequences accurately predicted most subjects' HLA-A and HLA-B alleles. HLA allele associations emerged for roughly 17,000 TCR beta sequences in a later analysis, at 0.05 false discovery rate.

Use of 60 Vbeta and 13 Jbeta primers characterized the PCR. Sequenced by immunoSEQ multiplex PCR; TCRdb stores in-frame clones only, minus some. The profile shows some 94,000 clones, just under 70% of them singletons. Sequencing was carried out using PBMCs. The chain combines TRBV5-6 with TRBJ2-7, with TRBD1 matching 8 bases. The sequence was obtained from a man aged 45-60 years in good health and CMV-seronegative. The CDR3 sequence is CASSSRDRSYEQYV. CDR3 DNA sequence: TGTGCCAGCAGCAGCCGGGACAGGTCCTACGAGCAGTACGTC.